This passage covers 9 T cell receptor beta chains from one sample sequenced in a study of T-cell memory formation after mild COVID-19. Each CDR3 protein is one row after TCRdb ran MiXCR on the 5' RACE reads. The sample holds almost 550,000 distinct CDR3 sequences, approximately 20% seen once. Sequencing was performed on PBMCs or a T cell subset sorted from them (not recorded which). These TCRs come from an adult woman who had mild COVID-19 (a few samples of this study predate the infection). Cell type and time point are not known.

CDR3 sequence (DNA): TGTGCCAGCAGCTTAGGAGGGACTAGTATTGTTGAGCAGTTCTTC. It translates to CASSLGGTSIVEQFF. The gene calls are TRBV7-8 and TRBJ2-1, with TRBD2 matching over 8 bases. The junction had 8 bases not matched to a gene; V was cut back by 1 base and J by 9 bases. This CDR3 has 15 residues. The germline CDR1 and CDR2 sequences are SGHVS and FQNEAQ.

There are many counts of this clonotype. The V gene is TRBV7-2, the J gene TRBJ2-5; D ambiguous. Trimming took off 5 bases at V and 5 bases at J, with 15 bases between the two ends. The CDR3 has 14 amino acids. Per the germline V gene, CDR1 is SGHTA and CDR2 is FQGNSA. CDR3 coding DNA: TGTGCCAGCAGCCGGGCTGGACCCCGGGAGACCCAGTACTTC. Translating gives CASSRAGPRETQYF.

The rearrangement joins TRBV7-9 to TRBJ2-3; D may be TRBD1 (6 bases). The CDR3 consists of 13 residues. Deletions cut 8 bases from V and 3 bases from J, with 12 bases between. Germline CDR1 reads SEHNR; CDR2 reads FQNEAQ (reference sequence). The CDR3 here is CASWPTGTDTQYF. CDR3 bases: TGTGCCAGCTGGCCAACAGGGACAGATACGCAGTATTTT.

The rearrangement uses TRBV3-1 and TRBJ1-6; D is possibly TRBD1 (5 bases). Germline V gene sequence: CDR1 LGHDT, CDR2 YNNKEL (reference sequence). CDR3 length equals 16 residues. V was trimmed by 0 bases and J by 9 bases, leaving 15 bases between them. The CDR3 DNA is TGTGCCAGCAGCCAAGATGCGGGGACGGGAGGTTCACCCCTCCACTTT. It is translated as CASSQDAGTGGSPLHF.

The chain has TRBV6-1 and TRBJ1-2, with D maybe TRBD1 (6 bases). This CDR3 contains 13 residues. With 7 bases removed from V and 6 bases from J, the gap between germline ends came to 15 bases. Germline loops: CDR1 MNHNS, CDR2 SASEGT. CDR3 DNA: TGTGCCAGCATGTACAGGGTCCTTGATGGCTACACCTTC. It translates to CASMYRVLDGYTF.

In its sample, this clonotype was seen a few times. This rearrangement joins TRBV12-3 or TRBV12-4 to TRBJ1-1; D gene uncertain. This CDR3 has 12 amino acids. V was cut by 7 bases and J by 4 bases, with 10 bases left in between. CDR3 sequence (DNA): TGTGCCAGCACCCTCTCGGCCACTGAAGCTTTCTTT. This translates into CASTLSATEAFF.

The V call is TRBV2, the J call TRBJ2-7, with TRBD1 identical over 7 bases. CDR1 and CDR2 from the germline V gene are SNHLY and FYNNEI. CDR3 length equals 15 residues. The trim removed 6 bases at V and 2 bases at J, leaving 10 bases unmatched. DNA of the CDR3: TGTGCCAGCAGCGCCGACACGGGACAGACCTACGAGCAGTACTTC. Translated: CASSADTGQTYEQYF.

The V and J genes are TRBV7-3 and TRBJ2-1, with D unclear. V lost 0 bases and J lost 6, with 9 bases in between. Germline CDR1 SGHTA, CDR2 FQGTGA. CDR3 length: 14 residues. The DNA of the CDR3 is TGTGCCAGCAGCTTAACTGGCCTAATCAATGAGCAGTTCTTC. The encoded protein is CASSLTGLINEQFF.

The chain employs TRBV29-1 and TRBJ1-2; D gene unclear. Germline V gives CDR1 SQVTM, CDR2 ANQGSEA. The CDR3 is 11 residues long. The ends were cut back, 6 bases at V and 5 bases at J, with 10 bases in the middle. The DNA for the CDR3 is TGCAGCGTCCCCGGAGTTTATGGCTACACCTTC. Protein: CSVPGVYGYTF.